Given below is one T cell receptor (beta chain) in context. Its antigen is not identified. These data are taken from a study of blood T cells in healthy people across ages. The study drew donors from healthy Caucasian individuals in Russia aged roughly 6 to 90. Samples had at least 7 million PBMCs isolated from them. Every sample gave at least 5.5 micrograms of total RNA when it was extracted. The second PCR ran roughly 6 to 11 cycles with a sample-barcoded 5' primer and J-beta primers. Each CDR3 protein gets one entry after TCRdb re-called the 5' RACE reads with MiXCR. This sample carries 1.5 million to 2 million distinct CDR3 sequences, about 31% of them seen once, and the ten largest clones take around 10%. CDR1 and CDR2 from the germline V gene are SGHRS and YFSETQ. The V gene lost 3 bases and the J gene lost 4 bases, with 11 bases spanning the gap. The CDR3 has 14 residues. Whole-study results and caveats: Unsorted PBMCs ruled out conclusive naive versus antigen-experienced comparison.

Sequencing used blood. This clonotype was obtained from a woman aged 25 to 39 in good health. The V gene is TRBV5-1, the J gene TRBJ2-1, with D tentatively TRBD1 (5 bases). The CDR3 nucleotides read TGCGCCAGCAGCTGGACCGCAGGGTACAATGAGCAGTTCTTC. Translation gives CASSWTAGYNEQFF.